The 22 T cell receptor beta chains below all came from one sample that was sequenced in a study of shared clonotypes between healthy human individuals. Assay used: immunoSEQ multiplex PCR; TCRdb lists only in-frame clones, some missing. The sample consists of 550,000 to 700,000 clones, about 80% of them appearing once. Sequencing was performed on memory CD4+ T cells sorted from blood. As to subset: CD45RA-negative fraction. The receptors come from a woman in her twenties or thirties in good health.

The chain is built from TRBV19 and TRBJ2-7, with a tentative D call TRBD1 (5 bases). This CDR3 is 14 amino acids long. The V gene's germline CDR1 is LNHDA and CDR2 SQIVND (reference sequence). V lost 6 bases and J 4 bases, leaving 16 bases between the germline ends. DNA of the CDR3: TGTGCCAGTAGCTCGACAGCTATTCGGTACGAGCAGTACTTC. Translation gives CASSSTAIRYEQYF. Full variable domain (missing parts from reference TRBV19 and TRBJ2-7): DGGITQSPKYLFRKEGQNVTLSCEQNLNHDAMYWYRQDPGQGLRLIYYSQIVNDFQKGDIAEGYSVSREKKESFPLTVTSAQKNPTAFYLCASSSTAIRYEQYFGPGTRLTVT.

CDR3 nucleotide sequence: TGTGCCAGCAGTCGGACAGTCAGCTCCTACGAGCAGTACTTC. As protein: CASSRTVSSYEQYF. The chain is built from TRBV7-2 and TRBJ2-7; possible D gene TRBD1, 6 bases. CDR3 size: 14 residues. V lost 6 bases, J lost 0 bases, and 12 bases lay in between. CDR1 is SGHTA, CDR2 FQGNSA, per germline.

This clone was seen only once. The chain is built from TRBV2 and TRBJ2-2, with TRBD2 identical over 8 bases. The CDR3 consists of 17 residues. Germline lookup yields CDR1 SNHLY and CDR2 FYNNEI. Trimming took 6 bases from V and 3 from J; bases not matched to a gene: 12. The CDR3 sequence is CASSMIAGWGDTGELFF. The CDR3 DNA reads as TGTGCCAGCAGCATGATAGCGGGATGGGGAGACACCGGGGAGCTGTTTTTT.

This clone has a count of ten or more. The chain joins TRBV5-1 to TRBJ1-2, with 7 bases aligning to TRBD1. The germline V gene has CDR1 SGHRS and CDR2 YFSETQ. This CDR3 comprises 15 residues. The J segment lost 1 base and the V segment lost 2 bases, leaving 5 bases of the junction unmatched. The CDR3 DNA reads as TGCGCCAGCAGCTTCGGGGACAGAGATAACTATGGCTACACCTTC. This sequence encodes CASSFGDRDNYGYTF. The complete variable domain, with remaining parts taken from reference TRBV5-1 and TRBJ1-2, reads KAGVTQTPRYLIKTRGQQVTLSCSPISGHRSVSWYQQTPGQGLQFLFEYFSETQRNKGNFPGRFSGRQFSNSRSEMNVSTLELGDSALYLCASSFGDRDNYGYTFGSGTRLTVV.

This clone was observed once. This chain uses TRBV28 with TRBJ2-7; 10 nucleotides line up with TRBD1. This CDR3 is 15 amino acids long. V lost 7 bases, J lost 0 bases, and 6 bases stayed unmatched. Germline-derived CDR1 and CDR2 are MDHEN and SYDVKM. This CDR3 reads CASKLGQGGSYEQYF. CDR3 coding DNA: TGTGCCAGCAAACTCGGACAGGGGGGCTCCTACGAGCAGTACTTC.

The genes are TRBV29-1 and TRBJ2-1, with unresolved D. The germline CDR1 and CDR2 sequences are SQVTM and ANQGSEA. The CDR3 runs 11 residues. The germline V and J ends were trimmed by 5 bases and 5 bases, with 7 bases remaining between them. The CDR3 region has the DNA TGCAGCGTTAAACCCAACAATGAGCAGTTCTTC. It is translated as CSVKPNNEQFF.

This clone was seen once. V gene TRBV14 combines with J gene TRBJ1-4; D gene uncertain. The CDR3 runs 13 residues. Germline V CDR1 and CDR2: SGHDN, FVKESK. Trimming shortened V by 5 bases and J by 8 bases, and 12 bases separated the two germline ends. The CDR3 spells CASSEGLFEKLFF. DNA of the CDR3: TGTGCCAGCAGCGAAGGGTTGTTCGAAAAACTGTTTTTT.

The chain joins TRBV29-1 to TRBJ1-4; TRBD1 might be the D (6 bases). This CDR3 has 13 residues. Germline V gives CDR1 SQVTM, CDR2 ANQGSEA. The V end lost 7 bases, the J end lost 0 bases, and 9 bases lay between the germline ends. In nucleotides, the CDR3 is TGCAGCGGGGGACACCCAACTAATGAAAAACTGTTTTTT. Translation gives CSGGHPTNEKLFF. The full variable domain, in which reference TRBV29-1 and TRBJ1-4 provide the parts outside the CDR3, is SAVISQKPSRDICQRGTSLTIQCQVDSQVTMMFWYRQQPGQSLTLIATANQGSEATYESGFVIDKFPISRPNLTFSTLTVSNMSPEDSSIYLCSGGHPTNEKLFFGSGTQLSVL.

V usage is TRBV28 and J usage is TRBJ2-5; 7 bases fit TRBD2. The length of the CDR3 is 16 residues. Looked up from germline, CDR1 is MDHEN and CDR2 is SYDVKM. Trimming took 11 bases from V and 2 from J; bases not matched to a gene: 17. In DNA, the CDR3 is TGTGCCCACGAGGCGGGCGAGCGAGCGGGGCAAGAGACCCAGTACTTC. It is translated as CAHEAGERAGQETQYF.

On this clone: Other DNA sequences in this sample translate to the same CDR3. This chain uses TRBV5-1 with TRBJ2-3; 8 bases align to TRBD1. J gave up 0 bases and V 0 bases, and 0 bases lay outside the gene matches. From germline, CDR1 is SGHRS and CDR2 YFSETQ. CDR3 length equals 15 residues. The CDR3 nucleotides read TGCGCCAGCAGCTTGGGGGACAGGAGCACAGATACGCAGTATTTT. Amino acids: CASSLGDRSTDTQYF.

The V and J genes are TRBV29-1 and TRBJ1-5, with a possible D match to TRBD1 (6 bases). Germline CDR1 reads SQVTM; CDR2 reads ANQGSEA. The length of the CDR3 is 13 residues. V was cut by 4 bases and J by 2 bases, with 9 bases left in between. This CDR3 is CSVGGAGNQPQHF. The CDR3 DNA reads TGCAGCGTTGGGGGGGCTGGCAATCAGCCCCAGCATTTT.

A note on this clone: Other DNA sequences in this specimen translate into the identical CDR3. The CDR3 bases are TGTGCCAGCAGCCCCAGGACAGAGTATGGCTACACCTTC. Translation gives CASSPRTEYGYTF. The rearrangement uses TRBV7-9 and TRBJ1-2; D perhaps matches TRBD1 (6 bases). V dropped 5 bases and J dropped 5 bases, with 12 bases sitting between them. Germline V gives CDR1 SEHNR, CDR2 FQNEAQ (reference sequence). The CDR3 covers 13 residues.

The chain is built from TRBV6-6 and TRBJ2-1; 7 bases map to TRBD1. This CDR3 has 16 residues. J was trimmed by 5 bases and V by 6 bases; bases with no gene match: 13. Germline V gene lookup returns CDR1 MNHNY and CDR2 SVGAGI (reference sequence). CDR3 in DNA: TGTGCCAGCAGGCAAACCAATCCGACAGGGAACAATGAGCAGTTCTTC. It is translated as CASRQTNPTGNNEQFF.

The chain combines TRBV7-9 with TRBJ2-3, with 9 bases that match TRBD2. CDR3 length: 14 amino acids. V was clipped by 10 bases and J by 0 bases; unmatched bases: 5. The germline CDR1 and CDR2 sequences are SEHNR and FQNEAQ (reference sequence). The CDR3 DNA reads TGTGCCACAAAGACTAGCGGAAGCACAGATACGCAGTATTTT. Translating it yields CATKTSGSTDTQYF.

A single count supports this clone. J is TRBJ2-3 and V is TRBV25-1; D gene unclear. Germline V gene data show CDR1 as MGHDK and CDR2 as SYGVNS. Trimming removed 1 base at V and 6 bases at J, with 20 bases between. The CDR3 is made up of 17 amino acids. In nucleotides, the CDR3 is TGTGCCAGCAGTGAATTTCGTGGACGGACCTTGTTGGATACGCAGTATTTT. It yields the protein CASSEFRGRTLLDTQYF.

V and J are TRBV13 and TRBJ2-3, with TRBD1 matching 7 bases. Germline trimming cut 0 bases from V and 3 bases from J; bases unmatched to any gene: 0. The CDR3 loop spans 14 amino acids. CDR1 is PRHDT and CDR2 is FYEKMQ in the germline V gene (reference sequence). The CDR3 reads CASSLGQGTDTQYF. The CDR3 DNA is TGTGCCAGCAGCTTAGGACAGGGGACAGATACGCAGTATTTT.

This clone has more than one count but fewer than ten. The sample carries other DNA sequences with the same CDR3. The rearrangement joins TRBV5-1 to TRBJ1-1, with D possibly TRBD1 on 5 matching bases. The CDR3 runs to 15 residues. Germline V gene sequence: CDR1 SGHRS, CDR2 YFSETQ. With 5 bases removed from V and 5 bases from J, the gap between germline ends came to 19 bases. The DNA of the CDR3 is TGCGCCAGCAGTTTAGAGTGGGGGAGTGTTACTGAAGCTTTCTTT. Protein sequence: CASSLEWGSVTEAFF.

The chain uses TRBV30 and TRBJ1-5; the match to TRBD1 covers 9 bases. The V gene's germline CDR1 is GTSNPN and CDR2 SVGIG (reference sequence). The length of the CDR3 is 16 residues. J was trimmed by 0 bases and V by 1 base; bases with no gene match: 4. The CDR3 region is CAWSGTGVYSNQPQHF. The CDR3 DNA sequence: TGTGCCTGGAGTGGGACAGGGGTTTATAGCAATCAGCCCCAGCATTTT.

Worth noting for this clone: No DNA is shown, since the ends of the CDR3 on it are uncertain; the CDR3 is the one TCRdb lists. J is TRBJ1-2 and V is TRBV7-9. The CDR3 numbers 15 amino acids, ends counted. CDR1 and CDR2 from the germline V gene are SEHNR and FQNEAQ (reference sequence). CDR3 amino acids: CASSFGPGANYGYTF.

This chain joins TRBV5-4 and TRBJ2-1, with 8 bases fitting TRBD2. The CDR3 spans 15 residues. Germline V gene data show CDR1 as SGHNT and CDR2 as YYREEE (reference sequence). With V trimmed by 5 bases and J by 5 bases, 9 bases remained unmatched. CDR3: CASSPPGRADNEQFF. The CDR3 DNA reads as TGTGCCAGCAGTCCACCCGGGAGGGCCGACAATGAGCAGTTCTTC.

The chain employs TRBV9 and TRBJ2-7, with TRBD2 identical over 11 bases. Germline lookup yields CDR1 SGDLS and CDR2 YYNGEE. This CDR3 has 16 amino acids. V lost 4 bases, J lost 0 bases, and 6 bases stayed unmatched. This CDR3 reads CASSPRLAGNSYEQYF. CDR3 DNA: TGTGCCAGCAGCCCCCGACTAGCGGGGAACTCCTACGAGCAGTACTTC.

This clone was observed a handful of times. The chain joins TRBV7-6 to TRBJ2-2, with D hard to call. The V gene's germline CDR1 is SGHVS and CDR2 FNYEAQ. The length of the CDR3 is 15 residues. The germline V and J ends were trimmed by 5 bases and 4 bases, with 14 bases remaining between them. The CDR3 coding sequence is TGTGCCAGCAGCGTACTGGGTCAGATCACCGGGGAGCTGTTTTTT. It codes for CASSVLGQITGELFF. Full variable domain (rest looked up from reference TRBV7-6 and TRBJ2-2): GAGVSQSPRYKVTKRGQDVALRCDPISGHVSLYWYRQALGQGPEFLTYFNYEAQQDKSGLPNDRFSAERPEGSISTLTIQRTEQRDSAMYRCASSVLGQITGELFFGEGSRLTVL.